The 3 T cell receptor beta chains in this list originate from one sample, sequenced in a study of shared clonotypes between healthy human individuals. Sequencing used immunoSEQ multiplex PCR; TCRdb keeps in-frame clones, though not all of them. Among millions of clones, over 85% were seen once, and the ten largest hold roughly 0.13%. Sequencing was done on a sample of naive CD4+ T cells sorted from blood. Documented subset: CD45RA+ positively selected. The source of these receptors is a man between 18 and 29 years old in good health.

This clone appeared many times. The rearrangement uses TRBV9 and TRBJ2-5; no reliable D call. Trimming removed 0 bases from V and 5 bases from J, with 11 bases in between. Germline V gene data show CDR1 as SGDLS and CDR2 as YYNGEE. CDR3 length: 14 amino acids. CDR3 loop: CASSVASSRETQYF. The CDR3, as DNA: TGTGCCAGCAGCGTAGCTTCCAGCCGGGAGACCCAGTACTTC.

The chain has TRBV11-2 and TRBJ1-4; D is undetermined. Germline V gene sequence: CDR1 SGHAT, CDR2 FQNNGV. Trimming pared 5 bases from V and 7 bases from J, leaving 17 bases between. CDR3 length: 15 amino acids. The CDR3 protein is CASSLLPIQREKLFF. CDR3 bases: TGTGCCAGCAGCCTTCTCCCCATCCAACGTGAAAAACTGTTTTTT.

The CDR3: CASSSTQGFGNQPQHF. In DNA form, the CDR3 reads TGTGCCAGCAGTTCTACGCAGGGTTTTGGCAATCAGCCCCAGCATTTT. The chain is built from TRBV6-6 and TRBJ1-5, with D maybe TRBD1 (5 bases). The CDR3 extends over 16 amino acids. Per the germline V gene, CDR1 is MNHNY and CDR2 is SVGAGI (reference sequence). Between the trimmed V and J ends, which lost 4 bases and 2 bases, there was a span of 15 bases.